Listed below are T cell receptor beta chains from one sample, sequenced in a study of cytomegalovirus exposure and HLA in healthy donors. The data were produced by immunoSEQ multiplex PCR, yet TCRdb's version contains in-frame clones alone and is incomplete. The repertoire has fewer than 150,000 clones, roughly 71% of them found once; the top ten carry roughly 8%. Sequencing was carried out using PBMCs. The receptors derive from a man younger than 35 in good health and CMV-seropositive. The CDR3 runs from the conserved cysteine through the conserved F or W. D genes are given only for firm matches. Clone size is shown for a subset of rows, as once, few, many or a class of expanded clone.

13	-	-	TRBJ2-4	TRBV6-4	TGTGCCAGCAGTACCGGGGGAAAAAACATTCAGTACTTC	CASSTGGKNIQYF
16	TRBD2	-	TRBJ2-1	TRBV5-1	TGCGCCAGCAGCTTGGATTCCAGCGGGGGGGCAAATGAGCAGTTCTTC	CASSLDSSGGANEQFF
17	TRBD1	-	TRBJ2-4	TRBV28	TGTGCCAGCGGCCCGGGGCCCGGGACAGGGGGGATAAACATTCAGTACTTC	CASGPGPGTGGINIQYF
15	TRBD2	few	TRBJ2-1	TRBV5-1	TGCGCCAGCAGCTTAGTAGCGGGGGGTGTTGTGGAGCAGTTCTTC	CASSLVAGGVVEQFF
13	-	-	TRBJ1-2	TRBV27	TGTGCCAGCAGTTTCTCAGGGAGGAACGGCTACACCTTC	CASSFSGRNGYTF
17	TRBD2	-	TRBJ2-3	TRBV2	TGTGCCAGCGAGGGTGGGCGGGGGGGCCTTAGCACAGATACGCAGTATTTT	CASEGGRGGLSTDTQYF
14	-	-	TRBJ2-7	TRBV10-2	TGCGCCAGCAAGTTCAGGGTAGACTCCTACGAGCAGTACTTC	CASKFRVDSYEQYF
15	TRBD2	-	TRBJ2-1	TRBV5-4	TGTGCCAGCAGCTTGGCGGGGGGGCTCTACAATGAGCAGTTCTTC	CASSLAGGLYNEQFF
15	TRBD1	-	TRBJ2-3	TRBV30	TGTGCCTGGAGCGCCGGGACAGGGGGTACAGATACGCAGTATTTT	CAWSAGTGGTDTQYF
16	-	-	TRBJ2-6	TRBV6-5	TGTGCCAGCAGTTACTCGGAGATCTCTGGGGCCAACGTCCTGACTTTC	CASSYSEISGANVLTF
15	-	few	TRBJ1-6	TRBV7-2	TGTGCCAGCAGCACCCAAAGGGGGGGCGGTTCACCCCTCCACTTT	CASSTQRGGGSPLHF
20	TRBD2	-	TRBJ2-5	TRBV5-1	TGCGCCAGCAGCTTGGCCCCAAGCGGGGGAAACCCGAACGTGGAAGAGACCCAGTACTTC	CASSLAPSGGNPNVEETQYF
14	TRBD1	-	TRBJ2-1	TRBV5-1	TGCGCCAGCAGCATGGACAGGGCCTACAATGAGCAGTTCTTC	CASSMDRAYNEQFF
19	TRBD2	-	TRBJ2-3	TRBV23-1	TGCGCCAGCAGAGAAAATAGCGGGGGCGGCTTCAGGGGCACAGATACGCAGTATTTT	CASRENSGGGFRGTDTQYF
15	-	-	TRBJ2-7	TRBV14	TGTGCCAGCAGCCCGAGTTCCGGGGTAACCTACGAGCAGTACTTC	CASSPSSGVTYEQYF
21	TRBD1	few	TRBJ1-5	TRBV23-1	TGCGCCAGCAGTCAATCTAGGACAGGGCGGAGGGAACTCTATAGCAATCAGCCCCAGCATTTT	CASSQSRTGRRELYSNQPQHF
12	-	-	TRBJ1-1	TRBV7-2	TGTGCCAGCAGCTTCCCTCAGGGGGAAGCTTTCTTT	CASSFPQGEAFF
17	TRBD1	few	TRBJ1-2	TRBV15	TGTGCCACCAGCAGGGCCTGGGGACAGGGCTCAATCTATGGCTACACCTTC	CATSRAWGQGSIYGYTF
16	-	-	TRBJ1-2	TRBV6-5	TGTGCCAGCAGTTCCAGGGGCCCCTTCGGAAATGGCGGCTACACCTTC	CASSSRGPFGNGGYTF
14	TRBD1	-	TRBJ1-5	TRBV30	TGTGCCTGGAGCTCACAGGGGGCAAGCCAGCCCCAGCATTTT	CAWSSQGASQPQHF
12	TRBD1	-	TRBJ2-7	TRBV6-1	TGTGCCAGCACTGGGACAGTCTACGAGCAGTACTTC	CASTGTVYEQYF
13	-	few	TRBJ1-4	TRBV2	TGTGCCAGCAGTGTACAGGGTCGTGAAAAACTGTTTTTT	CASSVQGREKLFF
15	-	-	TRBJ2-1	TRBV7-8	TGTGCCAGCACCAATCCCGCTGGGAGTTACAATGAGCAGTTCTTC	CASTNPAGSYNEQFF
14	-	-	TRBJ1-6	TRBV27	TGTGCCAGCAGTTCCGCAGGGTATAATTCACCCCTCCACTTT	CASSSAGYNSPLHF
15	TRBD1	-	TRBJ1-4	TRBV6-6	TGTGCCAGCAGTTACGGAACAGGGGCGACTGAAAAACTGTTTTTT	CASSYGTGATEKLFF
15	-	few	TRBJ2-2	TRBV6-1	TGTGCCAGCAGCCTAATGACAGGGAACACCGGGGAGCTGTTTTTT	CASSLMTGNTGELFF
13	TRBD1	-	TRBJ1-2	TRBV10-1	TGCGCCAGCAGCGTGGACAGGAACTATGGCTACACCTTC	CASSVDRNYGYTF
15	-	-	TRBJ1-5	TRBV7-9	TGTGCCAGCAGCTTAGCTCATACTCACAATCAGCCCCAGCATTTT	CASSLAHTHNQPQHF
18	TRBD2	-	TRBJ2-3	TRBV7-9	TGTGCCAGCAGCTTAGGAGGGTGGGTAGCGGGGGGCACAGATACGCAGTATTTT	CASSLGGWVAGGTDTQYF
14	TRBD1	-	TRBJ1-3	TRBV2	TGTGCCAGCAGAGGGGACAGCTCTGGAAACACCATATATTTT	CASRGDSSGNTIYF
15	TRBD2	-	TRBJ2-7	TRBV6-6	TGTGCCAGCAGGGGGCGAGATGGGAGGGCCCACGAGCAGTACTTC	CASRGRDGRAHEQYF
13	TRBD1	once	TRBJ2-2	TRBV5-6	TGTGCCAGCAGCTTGGGTCGAGGACAGGGAATGTTTTTT	CASSLGRGQGMFF
14	-	-	TRBJ2-3	TRBV7-2	TGTGCCAGCCTCAGGGAATGGGGCACAGATACGCAGTATTTT	CASLREWGTDTQYF
13	-	-	TRBJ1-1	TRBV5-1	TGCGCCAGCAGCTGGAGGGAGAACACTGAAGCTTTCTTT	CASSWRENTEAFF
14	-	-	TRBJ1-4	TRBV6-1	TGTGCCAGCAGTCCCCTGGGCGGGAATGAAAAACTGTTTTTT	CASSPLGGNEKLFF